The 5 T cell receptor beta chains in this list originate from one sample, sequenced in a study of beta chain features in type 1 diabetes. Study outcomes and limitations: Moderate but significant shortening of TCRB CDR3s was recorded in all four CD4+ subsets from Type 1 diabetes patients.

These receptors have no identified antigens. Since all of the isolated RNA was reverse transcribed, expressed TCRB transcripts were what got sequenced. TCRdb keeps only in-frame clones here, not all; method: immunoSEQ multiplex PCR. The sample records some 350,000 clones, roughly a tenth being singletons. Sequenced material: central memory CD4+ T cells from blood. The origin of the receptors is a man aged 25-45 years with type 1 diabetes.

In its sample, this clone was seen once. CDR3 protein: CASRSGTGGGLGQYF. As DNA, the CDR3 is TGTGCCAGCAGATCTGGGACAGGGGGTGGACTTGGGCAGTACTTC. This chain joins TRBV6-6 and TRBJ2-7; 11 bases map to TRBD1. This CDR3 spans 15 amino acids. Germline CDR1 reads MNHNY; CDR2 reads SVGAGI (reference sequence). Losses at the gene ends were 6 bases for V and 9 bases for J; bases not matched to a gene: 13.

The chain recombines TRBV7-2 with TRBJ2-3; D ambiguous. Per the germline V gene, CDR1 is SGHTA and CDR2 is FQGNSA. Trimming removed 1 base at V and 6 bases at J, with 8 bases between. The CDR3 totals 13 residues. The CDR3 DNA follows: TGTGCCAGCAGCTTAGTGGGTTCGGATACGCAGTATTTT. Protein: CASSLVGSDTQYF.

In this sample, this clone turned up a few times. The chain links TRBV27 to TRBJ1-2, with TRBD1 as a possible D gene (5 bases). Germline V gene lookup returns CDR1 MNHEY and CDR2 SMNVEV (reference sequence). Trimming pared 3 bases from V and 8 bases from J, leaving 13 bases between. CDR3 length equals 13 residues. The CDR3: CASSFADRGGYTF. The DNA of the CDR3 is TGTGCCAGCAGTTTCGCCGACAGAGGGGGCTACACCTTC.

This chain uses TRBV18 with TRBJ1-3, with 9 bases matching TRBD1. Germline CDR1 is KGHSH and CDR2 is LQKENI. The V gene end was trimmed by 6 bases and the J gene end by 8 bases; junction bases not matched to a gene: 8. This CDR3 region has 14 residues. CDR3 in amino acids: CASSRSTGGDTIYF. The CDR3 DNA reads as TGTGCCAGCTCCCGATCGACAGGGGGAGACACCATATATTTT. Combining the CDR3 with reference TRBV18 and TRBJ1-3 gives the whole variable domain NAGVMQNPRHLVRRRGQEARLRCSPMKGHSHVYWYRQLPEEGLKFMVYLQKENIIDESGMPKERFSAEFPKEGPSILRIQQVVRGDSAAYFCASSRSTGGDTIYFGEGSWLTVV.

Worth noting for this clone: An end of the junction differs from the germline gene, which may be a read error. As DNA, the CDR3 is TGTGCCAGCAGCTTGGCCCGGAGCACAGATACGCAGTATTTT. Translating gives CASSLARSTDTQYF. The V and J genes are TRBV5-3 and TRBJ2-3; D is ambiguous. TRBV5-3 is an ORF; its function is uncertain. This CDR3 is 14 amino acids long.